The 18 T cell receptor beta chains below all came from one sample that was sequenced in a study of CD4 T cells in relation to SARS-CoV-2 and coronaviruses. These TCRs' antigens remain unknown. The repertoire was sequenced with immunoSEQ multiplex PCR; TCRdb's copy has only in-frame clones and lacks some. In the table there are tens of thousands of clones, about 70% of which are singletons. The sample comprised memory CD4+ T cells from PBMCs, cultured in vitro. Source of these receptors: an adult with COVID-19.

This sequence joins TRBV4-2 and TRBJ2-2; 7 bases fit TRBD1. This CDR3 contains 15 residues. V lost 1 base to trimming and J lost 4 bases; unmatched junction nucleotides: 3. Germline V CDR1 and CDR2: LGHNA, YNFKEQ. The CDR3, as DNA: TGTGCCAGCAGCCAAGCCTCAGGGGGCACCGGGGAGCTGTTTTTT. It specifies CASSQASGGTGELFF.

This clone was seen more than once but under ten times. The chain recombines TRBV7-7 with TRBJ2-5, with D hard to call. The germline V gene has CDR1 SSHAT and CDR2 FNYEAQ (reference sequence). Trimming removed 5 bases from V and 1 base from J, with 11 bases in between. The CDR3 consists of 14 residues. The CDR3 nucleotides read TGTGCCAGCAGCCCCGCCGGTGGCCAAGAGACCCAGTACTTC. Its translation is CASSPAGGQETQYF.

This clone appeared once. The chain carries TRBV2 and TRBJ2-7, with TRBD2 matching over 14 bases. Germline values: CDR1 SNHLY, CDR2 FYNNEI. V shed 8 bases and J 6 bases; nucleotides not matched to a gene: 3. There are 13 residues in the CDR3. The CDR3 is CASPGLAGVEQYF. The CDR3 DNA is TGTGCCAGCCCGGGACTAGCGGGAGTCGAGCAGTACTTC.

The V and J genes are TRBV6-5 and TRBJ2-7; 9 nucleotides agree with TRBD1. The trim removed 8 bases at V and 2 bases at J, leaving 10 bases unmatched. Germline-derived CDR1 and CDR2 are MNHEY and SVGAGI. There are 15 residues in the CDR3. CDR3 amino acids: CASGNSGTGTYEQYF. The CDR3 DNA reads TGTGCCAGCGGAAACTCCGGGACAGGGACCTACGAGCAGTACTTC.

CDR3 amino acids: CASSQDARNRYYGYTF. The CDR3 DNA sequence: TGCGCCAGCAGCCAAGACGCGAGGAACCGGTACTATGGCTACACCTTC. The rearrangement links TRBV4-3 to TRBJ1-2; D gene uncertain. The V and J ends lost 0 bases and 3 bases respectively, with 14 bases between them. CDR3 length: 16 amino acids. Germline loops: CDR1 LGHNA, CDR2 YSLEER.

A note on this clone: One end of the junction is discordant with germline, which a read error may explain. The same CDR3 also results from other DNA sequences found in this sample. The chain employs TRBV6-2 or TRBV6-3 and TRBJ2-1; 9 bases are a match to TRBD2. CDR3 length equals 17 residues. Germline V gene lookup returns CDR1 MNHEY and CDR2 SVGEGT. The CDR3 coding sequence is TGTGCCAGCAGTTATAGTCCTCCTAGCGGGATCTACAATGAACAGTTCTTC. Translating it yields CASSYSPPSGIYNEQFF.

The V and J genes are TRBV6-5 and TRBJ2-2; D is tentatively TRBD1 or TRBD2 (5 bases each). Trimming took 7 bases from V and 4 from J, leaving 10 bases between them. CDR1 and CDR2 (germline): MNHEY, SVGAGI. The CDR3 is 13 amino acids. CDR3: CASNGGSTGELFF. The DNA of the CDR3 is TGTGCCAGCAATGGGGGTAGCACCGGGGAGCTGTTTTTT.

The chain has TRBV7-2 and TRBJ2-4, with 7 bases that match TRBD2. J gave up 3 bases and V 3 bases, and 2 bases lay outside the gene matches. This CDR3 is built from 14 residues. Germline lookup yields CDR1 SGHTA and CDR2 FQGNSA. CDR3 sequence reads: CASSLWGGKNIQYF. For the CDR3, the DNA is TGTGCCAGCAGCTTGTGGGGGGGCAAAAACATTCAGTACTTC.

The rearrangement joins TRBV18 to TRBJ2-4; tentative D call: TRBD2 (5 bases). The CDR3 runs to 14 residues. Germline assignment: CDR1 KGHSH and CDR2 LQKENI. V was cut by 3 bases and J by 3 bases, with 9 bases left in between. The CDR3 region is CASSPGVDKNIQYF. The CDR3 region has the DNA TGTGCCAGCTCACCCGGGGTGGACAAAAACATTCAGTACTTC. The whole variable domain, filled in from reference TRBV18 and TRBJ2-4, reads NAGVMQNPRHLVRRRGQEARLRCSPMKGHSHVYWYRQLPEEGLKFMVYLQKENIIDESGMPKERFSAEFPKEGPSILRIQQVVRGDSAAYFCASSPGVDKNIQYFGAGTRLSVL.

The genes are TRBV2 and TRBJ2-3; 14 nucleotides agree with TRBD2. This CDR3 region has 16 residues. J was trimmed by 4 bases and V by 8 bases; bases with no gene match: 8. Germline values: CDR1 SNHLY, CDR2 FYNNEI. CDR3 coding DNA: TGTGCCAGCGGACCGGGACTAGCGGGAGCGGCAGATACGCAGTATTTT. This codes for CASGPGLAGAADTQYF.

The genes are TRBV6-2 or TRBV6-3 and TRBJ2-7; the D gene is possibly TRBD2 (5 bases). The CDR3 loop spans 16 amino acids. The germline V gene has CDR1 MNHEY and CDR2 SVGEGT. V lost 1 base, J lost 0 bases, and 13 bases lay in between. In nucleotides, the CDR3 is TGTGCCAGCAGTTACTACCGCTCGACTAACTCCTACGAGCAGTACTTC. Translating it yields CASSYYRSTNSYEQYF.

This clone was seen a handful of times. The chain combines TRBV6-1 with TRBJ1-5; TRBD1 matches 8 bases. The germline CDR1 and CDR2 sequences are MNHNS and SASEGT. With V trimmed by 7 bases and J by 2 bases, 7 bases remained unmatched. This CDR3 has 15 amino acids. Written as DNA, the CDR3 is TGTGCCAGCATTCAGGGGGCAGAGGGCAATCAGCCCCAGCATTTT. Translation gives CASIQGAEGNQPQHF.

CDR3 coding DNA: TGTGCCTGGAGTGGGACAGGGGGCAATCAGCCCCAGCATTTT. Protein sequence: CAWSGTGGNQPQHF. This chain connects TRBV30 to TRBJ1-5, with 9 bases fitting TRBD1. This CDR3 comprises 14 residues. Germline-derived CDR1 and CDR2 are GTSNPN and SVGIG (reference sequence). The V and J ends lost 1 base and 2 bases, in that order; junction bases with no gene match: 0.

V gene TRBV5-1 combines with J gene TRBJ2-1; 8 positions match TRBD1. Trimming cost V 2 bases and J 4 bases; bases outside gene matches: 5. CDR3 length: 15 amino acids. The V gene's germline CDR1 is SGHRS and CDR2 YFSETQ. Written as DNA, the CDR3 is TGCGCCAGCAGCTTCGGGGACAGGCCATACAATGAGCAGTTCTTC. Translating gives CASSFGDRPYNEQFF.

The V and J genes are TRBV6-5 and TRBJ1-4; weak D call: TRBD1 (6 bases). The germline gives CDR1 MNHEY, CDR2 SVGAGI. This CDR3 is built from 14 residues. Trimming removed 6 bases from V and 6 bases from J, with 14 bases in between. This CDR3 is CASRRTGWDEKLFF. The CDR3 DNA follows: TGTGCCAGCAGAAGAACAGGGTGGGATGAAAAACTGTTTTTT.

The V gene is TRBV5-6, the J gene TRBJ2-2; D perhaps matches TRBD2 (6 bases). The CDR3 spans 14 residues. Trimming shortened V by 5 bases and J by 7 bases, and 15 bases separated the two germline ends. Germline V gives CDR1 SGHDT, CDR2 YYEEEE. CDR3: CASSQGPGSGELFF. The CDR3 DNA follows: TGTGCCAGCAGTCAAGGTCCCGGGAGCGGGGAGCTGTTTTTT.

CDR3 nucleotides: TGTGCCACCAGCAGAGTTGACGAGACCCAGTACTTC. This encodes CATSRVDETQYF. This sequence joins TRBV15 and TRBJ2-5; D unresolved. CDR1 LNHNV and CDR2 YYDKDF come from the germline V gene (reference sequence). This CDR3 is built from 12 residues. The V and J ends lost 1 base and 5 bases respectively, with 5 bases between them.

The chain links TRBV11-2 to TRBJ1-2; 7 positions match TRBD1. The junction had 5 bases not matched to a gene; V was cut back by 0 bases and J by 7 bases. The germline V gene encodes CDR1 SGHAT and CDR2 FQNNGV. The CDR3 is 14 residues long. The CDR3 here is CASSLDQGGTGYTF. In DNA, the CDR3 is TGTGCCAGCAGCTTAGATCAAGGGGGCACTGGCTACACCTTC.